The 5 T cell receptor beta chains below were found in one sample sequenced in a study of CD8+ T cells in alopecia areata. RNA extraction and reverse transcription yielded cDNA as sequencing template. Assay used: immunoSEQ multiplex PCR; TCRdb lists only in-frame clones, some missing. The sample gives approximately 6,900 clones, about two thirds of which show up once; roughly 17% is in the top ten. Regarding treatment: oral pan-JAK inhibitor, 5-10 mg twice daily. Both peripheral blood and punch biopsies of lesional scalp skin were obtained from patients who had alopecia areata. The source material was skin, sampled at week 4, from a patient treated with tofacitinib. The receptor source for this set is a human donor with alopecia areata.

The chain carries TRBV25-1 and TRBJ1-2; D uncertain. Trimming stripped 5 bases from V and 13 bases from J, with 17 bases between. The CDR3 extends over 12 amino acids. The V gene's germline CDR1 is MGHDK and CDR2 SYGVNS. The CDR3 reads CASSPQGFSPTF. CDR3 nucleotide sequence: TGTGCCAGCAGTCCTCAAGGGTTCTCCCCCACCTTC.

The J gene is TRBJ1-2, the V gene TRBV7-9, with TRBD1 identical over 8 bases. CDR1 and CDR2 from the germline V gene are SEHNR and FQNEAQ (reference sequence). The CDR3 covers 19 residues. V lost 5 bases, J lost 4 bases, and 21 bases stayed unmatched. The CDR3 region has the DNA TGTGCCAGCAGCCCGCAAACCTGGACAGGGACTAGTGGAAGCTATGGCTACACCTTC. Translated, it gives CASSPQTWTGTSGSYGYTF.

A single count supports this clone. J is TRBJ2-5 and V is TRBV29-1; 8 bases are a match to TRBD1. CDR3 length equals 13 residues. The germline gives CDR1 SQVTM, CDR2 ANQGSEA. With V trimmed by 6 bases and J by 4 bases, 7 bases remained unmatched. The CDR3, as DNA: TGCAGCGTATACAGGGGGATGGGAGAGACCCAGTACTTC. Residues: CSVYRGMGETQYF.

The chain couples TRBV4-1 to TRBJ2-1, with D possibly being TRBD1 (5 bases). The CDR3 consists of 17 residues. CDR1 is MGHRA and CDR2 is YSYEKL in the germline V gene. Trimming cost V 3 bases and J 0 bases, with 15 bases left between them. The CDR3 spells CASSQLDMGFSYNEQFF. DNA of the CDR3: TGCGCCAGCAGCCAGTTGGACATGGGGTTCTCCTACAATGAGCAGTTCTTC.

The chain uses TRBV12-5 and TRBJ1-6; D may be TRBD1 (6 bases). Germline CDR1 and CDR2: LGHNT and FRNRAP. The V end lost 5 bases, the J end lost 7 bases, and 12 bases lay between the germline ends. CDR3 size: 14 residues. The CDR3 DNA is TGTGCTAGTGGTAAATTGGGGGGCAATTCACCCCTCCACTTT. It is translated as CASGKLGGNSPLHF.